The TCR beta chain described here comes from a study of blood T cells in healthy people across ages. PCR was performed a second time for about 7 to 11 cycles using a sample-barcoded 5' primer and a J-beta primer mix. Each sample provided no less than 2.5 million CDR3-containing paired-end reads. TCRdb used MiXCR to reprocess the 5' RACE reads, holding one entry per CDR3 protein. The sample has 700,000 or so distinct CDR3 sequences, roughly 41% seen once. The ends lost 5 bases at V and 0 bases at J; junction bases unmatched: 6. This CDR3 spans 15 amino acids. Germline-derived CDR1 and CDR2 are LNHNV and YYDKDF (reference sequence). Individuals who donated were healthy Caucasians from Russia aged roughly 6 to 100. PBMCs were isolated at a quantity of at least 6.5 million per sample.

Sequenced: blood. The TCR was taken from a man aged 80 or over in good health. The chain couples TRBV15 to TRBJ2-7; the match to TRBD1 covers 8 bases. The CDR3 DNA sequence: TGTGCCACCAGCCCTCAGGGGACAGGCTCCTACGAGCAGTACTTC. It specifies CATSPQGTGSYEQYF. Filled out from reference TRBV15 and TRBJ2-7, the complete variable domain reads DAMVIQNPRYQVTQFGKPVTLSCSQTLNHNVMYWYQQKSSQAPKLLFHYYDKDFNNEADTPDNFQSRRPNTSFCFLDIRSPGLGDTAMYLCATSPQGTGSYEQYFGPGTRLTVT.